Sequencing of this TCR beta chain was carried out in a study of early stage breast cancer tumors. The wider study: Under 10 ER+/PR+/HER2- tumors were invasive ductal; four were invasive lobular. Findings and caveats of the study: Tumors had approximately 2.7-fold higher T cell density and higher clonality than adjacent normal breast tissue.

CDR1 SEHNR and CDR2 FQNEAQ come from the germline V gene (reference sequence). With 5 bases clipped from V and 8 bases from J, the junction kept 20 bases outside the gene matches. The CDR3 is made up of 18 amino acids. Regarding this clone: The antigen remains unidentified.

Blood replicates held 0.5 ug DNA, tumor or normal breast approximately 1.5 ug, two each. Libraries were prepared by immunoSEQ multiplex PCR; TCRdb keeps only in-frame clonotypes and omits some of them. This table has about 41,000 clones, approximately 72% appearing once. Material for sequencing was blood. This TCR was sampled from a person aged 45-65 years with breast cancer. The chain carries TRBV7-9 and TRBJ2-1, with TRBD2 matching 8 bases. The CDR3 coding sequence is TGTGCCAGCAGCACCCCGTCCGGGACTAGTTTAATCTTCGATGAGCAGTTCTTC. Residues: CASSTPSGTSLIFDEQFF.